This entry lists 14 T cell receptor beta chains sequenced from one sample in a study of T cell changes during pregnancy in multiple sclerosis. The table came from immunoSEQ multiplex PCR; TCRdb's copy has only in-frame clones and leaves some out. The sample has over 35,000 clones; 90% to 95% are singletons. The material sequenced was CD4+ T cells from peripheral blood mononuclear cells, taken in the third trimester of pregnancy. These receptors all stem from a female donor in good health, enrolled as a control in a pregnancy study.

This clone was seen just once. The chain has TRBV7-3 and TRBJ2-7, with a tentative D call TRBD1 (5 bases). The CDR3 consists of 14 residues. Germline V gives CDR1 SGHTA, CDR2 FQGTGA. Trimming took 4 bases from V and 4 from J, leaving 14 bases between them. The CDR3 here is CASSWIQVGYEQYF. The CDR3 DNA sequence: TGTGCCAGCAGCTGGATACAGGTTGGGTACGAGCAGTACTTC.

This clone was counted only a few times. The chain combines TRBV4-2 with TRBJ2-3; 8 nucleotides align to TRBD2. The germline CDR1 and CDR2 sequences are LGHNA and YNFKEQ. Trimming cost V 4 bases and J 6 bases; bases outside gene matches: 12. This CDR3 region has 16 residues. The CDR3 loop reads CASSLSMTSAADTQYF. DNA of the CDR3: TGTGCCAGCAGCCTTAGTATGACTAGCGCGGCCGATACGCAGTATTTT.

This clone came up many times. This sequence joins TRBV2 and TRBJ2-2, with D maybe TRBD1 (5 bases). V shed 7 bases and J shed 7 bases, with 22 bases lying between them. The CDR3 runs to 16 residues. CDR1 and CDR2 from the germline V gene are SNHLY and FYNNEI. The DNA of the CDR3 is TGTGCCAGCACTCATCCCTCTGGACAATCAGGCGGGGAGCTGTTTTTT. Its translation is CASTHPSGQSGGELFF.

This chain joins TRBV9 and TRBJ2-2, with TRBD1 matching over 10 bases. V trimming: 4 bases; J trimming: 7 bases; junction bases outside the gene matches: 4. Germline V gene sequence: CDR1 SGDLS, CDR2 YYNGEE. There are 14 residues in the CDR3. Here the CDR3 DNA reads TGTGCCAGCAGCCTCAGGACAGGGGGCGGGGAGCTGTTTTTT. Protein product: CASSLRTGGGELFF.

This chain links TRBV5-1 with TRBJ1-2; 7 bases fit TRBD1. CDR1 is SGHRS and CDR2 is YFSETQ in the germline V gene. Trimming took 2 bases from V and 7 from J; bases not matched to a gene: 5. This CDR3 spans 13 amino acids. The CDR3 DNA is TGCGCCAGCAGCTTTGAGGGGGCGCGTGGCTACACCTTC. This sequence encodes CASSFEGARGYTF. The complete variable domain, with remaining parts taken from reference TRBV5-1 and TRBJ1-2, reads KAGVTQTPRYLIKTRGQQVTLSCSPISGHRSVSWYQQTPGQGLQFLFEYFSETQRNKGNFPGRFSGRQFSNSRSEMNVSTLELGDSALYLCASSFEGARGYTFGSGTRLTVV.

The chain joins TRBV10-3 to TRBJ1-5; D ambiguous. CDR3 size: 14 residues. The V end was cut by 2 bases, the J end by 3 bases, with 8 bases between. CDR1 and CDR2 (germline): ENHRY, SYGVKD. The chain's CDR3 is CAISESYLNQPQHF. The CDR3 nucleotides are TGTGCCATCAGTGAGAGCTATCTCAATCAGCCCCAGCATTTT.

This sequence joins TRBV15 and TRBJ2-6, with TRBD2 matching 13 bases. Losses at the gene ends were 1 base for V and 3 bases for J; bases not matched to a gene: 0. The CDR3 contains 17 residues. Germline CDR1 reads LNHNV; CDR2 reads YYDKDF (reference sequence). CDR3 sequence: CATSRGTSGSGANVLTF. CDR3 bases: TGTGCCACCAGCAGAGGGACTAGCGGGAGTGGGGCCAACGTCCTGACTTTC.

The chain has TRBV29-1 and TRBJ2-7, with 7 bases that match TRBD1. Germline V lookup: CDR1 SQVTM, CDR2 ANQGSEA. The CDR3 length is 13 residues. The V segment lost 4 bases and the J segment 6 bases; nucleotides outside the gene matches: 9. As DNA, the CDR3 is TGCAGCGTTGGACAGGGAAACGCTCTCGAGCAGTACTTC. Translating it yields CSVGQGNALEQYF.

The chain uses TRBV2 and TRBJ1-6, with TRBD1 identical over 7 bases. Germline V gene lookup returns CDR1 SNHLY and CDR2 FYNNEI. With V trimmed by 1 base and J by 4 bases, 1 base remained unmatched. This CDR3 comprises 15 residues. CDR3 protein: CASSEGGQYNSPLHF. The CDR3 DNA reads as TGTGCCAGCAGTGAAGGGGGACAGTATAATTCACCCCTCCACTTT.

This chain uses TRBV5-6 with TRBJ1-3; a possible D gene is TRBD1 (5 bases). This CDR3 comprises 15 residues. From germline, CDR1 is SGHDT and CDR2 YYEEEE. The V end was cut by 1 base, the J end by 2 bases, with 10 bases between. The CDR3 DNA is TGTGCCAGCAGCTTGAGGGGTAAGGCTGGAAACACCATATATTTT. Protein sequence: CASSLRGKAGNTIYF.

This rearrangement joins TRBV19 to TRBJ1-1; D call uncertain. The CDR3 is 15 residues long. Trimming cost V 5 bases and J 3 bases, with 16 bases left between them. Germline V gene sequence: CDR1 LNHDA, CDR2 SQIVND (reference sequence). As DNA, the CDR3 is TGTGCCAGTAGTGGTACTGGGGAGATGGACACTGAAGCTTTCTTT. Its protein product is CASSGTGEMDTEAFF.

The chain is built from TRBV5-1 and TRBJ1-4, with D possibly being TRBD1 (5 bases). This CDR3 is built from 14 residues. V dropped 4 bases and J dropped 8 bases, with 15 bases sitting between them. The V gene's germline CDR1 is SGHRS and CDR2 YFSETQ. CDR3 in DNA: TGCGCCAGCAGCCCAGGGTTTCTAGAAGAAAAACTGTTTTTT. Its protein product is CASSPGFLEEKLFF.

The chain combines TRBV5-1 with TRBJ1-4; no clear D gene. The V end lost 0 bases, the J end lost 0 bases, and 6 bases lay between the germline ends. Germline V CDR1 and CDR2: SGHRS, YFSETQ. CDR3 length: 15 residues. The CDR3 reads CASSLAVATNEKLFF. CDR3 DNA sequence: TGCGCCAGCAGCTTGGCGGTGGCAACTAATGAAAAACTGTTTTTT.

V gene TRBV4-2 combines with J gene TRBJ2-3; 10 nucleotides match TRBD2. Looked up from germline, CDR1 is LGHNA and CDR2 is YNFKEQ. Trimming at V came to 0 bases and at J to 1 base, leaving 7 bases not matched to a gene. The CDR3 totals 18 residues. DNA of the CDR3: TGTGCCAGCAGCCAAGATCTGATAGCGGGGGGTCGCACAGATACGCAGTATTTT. It is translated as CASSQDLIAGGRTDTQYF.